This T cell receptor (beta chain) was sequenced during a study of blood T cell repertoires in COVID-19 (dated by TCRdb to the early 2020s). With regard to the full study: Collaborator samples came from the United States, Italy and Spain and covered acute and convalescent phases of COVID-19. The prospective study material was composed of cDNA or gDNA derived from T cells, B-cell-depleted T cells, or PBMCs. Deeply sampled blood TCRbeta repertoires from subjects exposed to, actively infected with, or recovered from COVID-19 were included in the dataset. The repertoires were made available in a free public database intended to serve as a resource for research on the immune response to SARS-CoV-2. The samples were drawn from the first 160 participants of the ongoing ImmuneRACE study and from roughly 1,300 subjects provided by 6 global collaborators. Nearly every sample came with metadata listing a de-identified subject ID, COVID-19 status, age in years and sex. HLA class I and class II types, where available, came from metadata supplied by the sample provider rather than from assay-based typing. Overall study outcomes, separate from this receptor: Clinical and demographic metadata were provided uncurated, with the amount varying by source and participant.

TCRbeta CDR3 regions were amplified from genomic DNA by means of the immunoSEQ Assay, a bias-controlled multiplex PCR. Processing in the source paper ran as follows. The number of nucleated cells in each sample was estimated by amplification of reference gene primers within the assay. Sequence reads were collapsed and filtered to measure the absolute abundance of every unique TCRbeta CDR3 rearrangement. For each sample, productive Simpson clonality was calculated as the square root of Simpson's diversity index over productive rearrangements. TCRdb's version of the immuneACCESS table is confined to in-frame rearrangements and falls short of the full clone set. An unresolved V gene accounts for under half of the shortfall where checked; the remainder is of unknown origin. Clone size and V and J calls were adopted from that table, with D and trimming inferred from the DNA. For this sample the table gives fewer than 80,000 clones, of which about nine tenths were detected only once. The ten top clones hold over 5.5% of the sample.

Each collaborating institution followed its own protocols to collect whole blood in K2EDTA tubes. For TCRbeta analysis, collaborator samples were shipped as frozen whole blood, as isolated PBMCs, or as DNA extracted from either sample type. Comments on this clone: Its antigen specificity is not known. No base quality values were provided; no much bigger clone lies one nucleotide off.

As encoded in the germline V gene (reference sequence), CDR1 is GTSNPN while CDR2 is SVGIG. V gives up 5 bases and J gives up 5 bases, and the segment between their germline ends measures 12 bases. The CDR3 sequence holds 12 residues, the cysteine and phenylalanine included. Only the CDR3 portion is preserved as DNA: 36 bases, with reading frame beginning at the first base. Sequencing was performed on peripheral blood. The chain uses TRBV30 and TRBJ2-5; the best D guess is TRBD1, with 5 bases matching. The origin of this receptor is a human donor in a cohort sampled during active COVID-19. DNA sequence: TGTGCCTGGTGGTCAGGGTTGGAGACCCAGTACTTC. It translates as CAWWSGLETQYF.